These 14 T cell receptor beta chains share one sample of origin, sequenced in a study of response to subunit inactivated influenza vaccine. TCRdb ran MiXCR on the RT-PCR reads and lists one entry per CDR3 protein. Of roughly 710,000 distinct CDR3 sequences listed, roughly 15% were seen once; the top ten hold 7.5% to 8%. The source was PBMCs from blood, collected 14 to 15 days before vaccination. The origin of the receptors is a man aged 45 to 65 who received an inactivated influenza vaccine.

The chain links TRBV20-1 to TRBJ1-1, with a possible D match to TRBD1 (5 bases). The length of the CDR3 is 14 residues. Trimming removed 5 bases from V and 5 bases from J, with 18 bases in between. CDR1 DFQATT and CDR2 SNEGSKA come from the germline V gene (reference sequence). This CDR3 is CSASDLGRDTEAFF. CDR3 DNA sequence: TGCAGTGCTTCGGACCTGGGGCGGGATACTGAAGCTTTCTTT.

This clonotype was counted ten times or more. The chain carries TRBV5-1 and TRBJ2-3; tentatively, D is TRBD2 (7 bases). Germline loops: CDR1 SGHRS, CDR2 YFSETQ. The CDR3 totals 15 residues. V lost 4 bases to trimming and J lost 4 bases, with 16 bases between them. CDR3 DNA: TGCGCCAGCAGCCCGGCCGGGGGGCGCGCAGATACGCAGTATTTT. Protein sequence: CASSPAGGRADTQYF.

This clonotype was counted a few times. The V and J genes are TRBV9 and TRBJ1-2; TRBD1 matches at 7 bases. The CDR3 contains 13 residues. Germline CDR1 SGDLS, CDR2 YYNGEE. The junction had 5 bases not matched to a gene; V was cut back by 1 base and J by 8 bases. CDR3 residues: CASSVQGGAGYTF. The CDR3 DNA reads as TGTGCCAGCAGCGTACAGGGGGGGGCCGGCTACACCTTC.

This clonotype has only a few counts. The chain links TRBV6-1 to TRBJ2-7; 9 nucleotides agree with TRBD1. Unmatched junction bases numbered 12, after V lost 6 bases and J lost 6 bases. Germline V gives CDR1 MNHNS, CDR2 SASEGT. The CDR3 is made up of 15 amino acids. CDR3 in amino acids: CASRPRGQGSGEQYF. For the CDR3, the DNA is TGTGCCAGCAGGCCCCGAGGACAGGGGAGTGGCGAGCAGTACTTC.

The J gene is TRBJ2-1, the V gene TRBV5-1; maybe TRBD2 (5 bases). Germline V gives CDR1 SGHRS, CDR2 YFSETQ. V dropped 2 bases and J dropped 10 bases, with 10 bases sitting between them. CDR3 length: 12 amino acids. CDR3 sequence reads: CASSFFGEEQFF. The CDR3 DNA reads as TGCGCCAGCAGCTTTTTCGGGGAGGAGCAGTTCTTC.

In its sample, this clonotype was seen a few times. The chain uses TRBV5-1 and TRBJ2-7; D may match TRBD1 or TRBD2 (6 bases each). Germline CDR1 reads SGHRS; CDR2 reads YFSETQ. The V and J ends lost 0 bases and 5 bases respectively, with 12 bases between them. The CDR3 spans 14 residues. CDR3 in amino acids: CASSLVGGPDEQYF. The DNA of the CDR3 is TGCGCCAGCAGCTTGGTCGGGGGCCCCGACGAGCAGTACTTC.

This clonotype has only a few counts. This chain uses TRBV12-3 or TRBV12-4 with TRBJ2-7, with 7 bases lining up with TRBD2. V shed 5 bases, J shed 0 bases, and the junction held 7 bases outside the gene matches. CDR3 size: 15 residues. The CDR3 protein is CASSLGEGSSYEQYF. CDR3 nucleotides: TGTGCCAGCAGTCTAGGGGAGGGGAGCTCCTACGAGCAGTACTTC.

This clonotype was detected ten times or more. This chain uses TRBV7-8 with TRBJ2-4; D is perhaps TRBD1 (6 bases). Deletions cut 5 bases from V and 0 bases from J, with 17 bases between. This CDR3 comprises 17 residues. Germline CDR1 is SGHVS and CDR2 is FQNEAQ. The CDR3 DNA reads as TGTGCCAGCAGCCCGGCCTCACAGGGTCTAGCCAAAAACATTCAGTACTTC. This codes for CASSPASQGLAKNIQYF. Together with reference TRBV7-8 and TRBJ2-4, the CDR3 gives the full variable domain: GAGVSQSPRYKVAKRGQDVALRCDPISGHVSLFWYQQALGQGPEFLTYFQNEAQLDKSGLPSDRFFAERPEGSVSTLKIQRTQQEDSAVYLCASSPASQGLAKNIQYFGAGTRLSVL.

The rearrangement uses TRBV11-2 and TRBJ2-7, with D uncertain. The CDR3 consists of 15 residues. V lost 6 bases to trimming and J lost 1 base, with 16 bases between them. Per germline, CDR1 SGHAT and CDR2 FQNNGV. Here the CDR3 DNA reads TGTGCCAGCAGTATAGGTTTCGGCAAGTCCTACGAGCAGTACTTC. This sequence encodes CASSIGFGKSYEQYF. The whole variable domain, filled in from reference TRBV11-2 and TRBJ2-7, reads EAGVAQSPRYKIIEKRQSVAFWCNPISGHATLYWYQQILGQGPKLLIQFQNNGVVDDSQLPKDRFSAERLKGVDSTLKIQPAKLEDSAVYLCASSIGFGKSYEQYFGPGTRLTVT.

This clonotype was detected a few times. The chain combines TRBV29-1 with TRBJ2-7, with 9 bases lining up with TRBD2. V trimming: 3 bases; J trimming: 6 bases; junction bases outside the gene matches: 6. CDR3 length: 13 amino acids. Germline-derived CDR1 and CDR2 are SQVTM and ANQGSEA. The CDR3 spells CSVDPAGGSEQYF. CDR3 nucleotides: TGCAGCGTTGATCCAGCGGGAGGTTCCGAGCAGTACTTC.

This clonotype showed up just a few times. CDR3 sequence: CATGDWWAFF. The CDR3 bases are TGTGCCACTGGTGATTGGTGGGCTTTCTTT. The chain combines TRBV6-2 or TRBV6-3 with TRBJ1-1; D gene uncertain. This CDR3 is 10 amino acids long. The V gene lost 10 bases and the J gene lost 11 bases, with 14 bases spanning the gap. Germline CDR1 is MNHEY and CDR2 is SVGEGT.

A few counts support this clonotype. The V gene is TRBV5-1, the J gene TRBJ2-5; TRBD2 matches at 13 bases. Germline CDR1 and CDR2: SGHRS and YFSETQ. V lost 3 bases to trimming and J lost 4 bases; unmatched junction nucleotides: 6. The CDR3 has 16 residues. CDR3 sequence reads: CASSWTSGGGRETQYF. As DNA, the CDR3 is TGCGCCAGCAGCTGGACTAGCGGGGGTGGACGAGAGACCCAGTACTTC.

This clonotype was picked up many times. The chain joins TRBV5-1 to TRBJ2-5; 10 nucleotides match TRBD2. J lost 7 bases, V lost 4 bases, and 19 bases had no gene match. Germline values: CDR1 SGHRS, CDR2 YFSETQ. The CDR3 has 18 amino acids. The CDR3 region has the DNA TGCGCCAGCAGCCTCGAGTGGGCTAGCGGGGGAGACGGAGTGACCCAGTACTTC. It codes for CASSLEWASGGDGVTQYF.

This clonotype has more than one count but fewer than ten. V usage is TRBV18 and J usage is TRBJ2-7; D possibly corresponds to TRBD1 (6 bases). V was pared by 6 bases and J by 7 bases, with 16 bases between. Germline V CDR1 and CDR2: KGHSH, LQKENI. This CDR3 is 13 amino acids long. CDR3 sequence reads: CASSTAAGVEQYF. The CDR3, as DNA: TGTGCCAGCTCCACGGCAGCAGGGGTTGAGCAGTACTTC.